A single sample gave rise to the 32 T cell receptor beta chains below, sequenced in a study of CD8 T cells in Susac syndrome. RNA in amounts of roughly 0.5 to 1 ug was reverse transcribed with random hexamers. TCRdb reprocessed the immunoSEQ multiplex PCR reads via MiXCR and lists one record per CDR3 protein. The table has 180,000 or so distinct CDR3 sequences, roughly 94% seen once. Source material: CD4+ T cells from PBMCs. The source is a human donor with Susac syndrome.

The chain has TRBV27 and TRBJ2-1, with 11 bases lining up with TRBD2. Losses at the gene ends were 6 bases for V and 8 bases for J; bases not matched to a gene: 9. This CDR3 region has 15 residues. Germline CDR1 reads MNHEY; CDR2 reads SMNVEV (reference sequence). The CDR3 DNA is TGTGCCAGCAGGAGTCCGGGACTAGCGGTCGATGAGCAGTTCTTC. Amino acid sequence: CASRSPGLAVDEQFF.

The CDR3 loop is CASSPDRVHEQFF. CDR3 coding DNA: TGTGCCAGCAGTCCCGACAGGGTCCATGAGCAGTTCTTC. This rearrangement joins TRBV6-2 or TRBV6-3 to TRBJ2-1, with 7 positions matching TRBD1. The CDR3 totals 13 residues. Trimming removed 5 bases from V and 8 bases from J; junction bases left unmatched: 6. CDR1 is MNHEY, CDR2 SVGEGT, per germline.

The CDR3 protein is CSALSRSYEQYF. The DNA of the CDR3 is TGCAGTGCTTTGAGTCGTTCCTACGAGCAGTACTTC. The chain is built from TRBV20-1 and TRBJ2-7; D unresolved. Trimming left V 5 bases short and J 1 base short, with 9 bases between. The germline V gene encodes CDR1 DFQATT and CDR2 SNEGSKA (reference sequence). The CDR3 is 12 amino acids.

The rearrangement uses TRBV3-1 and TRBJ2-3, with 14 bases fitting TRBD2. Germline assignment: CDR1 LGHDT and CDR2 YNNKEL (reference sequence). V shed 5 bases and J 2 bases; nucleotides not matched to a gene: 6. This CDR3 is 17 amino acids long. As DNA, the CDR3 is TGTGCCAGCAGCTCAGGACTAGCGGGGGGACACACAGATACGCAGTATTTT. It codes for CASSSGLAGGHTDTQYF.

The CDR3 loop reads CASSRQPLANYGYTF. The CDR3, as DNA: TGTGCCAGCAGTCGACAGCCCCTAGCGAACTATGGCTACACCTTC. The V call is TRBV12-3 or TRBV12-4, the J call TRBJ1-2; TRBD1 might be the D (5 bases). The CDR3 has 15 residues. V was clipped by 5 bases and J by 2 bases, with 15 bases between them.

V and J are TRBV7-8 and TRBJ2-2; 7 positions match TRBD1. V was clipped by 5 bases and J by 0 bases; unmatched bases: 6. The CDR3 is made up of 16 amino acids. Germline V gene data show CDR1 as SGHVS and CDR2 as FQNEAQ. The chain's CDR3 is CASSRRTGPNTGELFF. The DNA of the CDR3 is TGTGCCAGCAGCCGACGGACAGGACCGAACACCGGGGAGCTGTTTTTT.

Here the CDR3 reads CASTRTGVDNEQYF. The CDR3 bases are TGTGCCAGTACCCGGACAGGGGTCGACAACGAGCAGTACTTC. This chain links TRBV19 with TRBJ2-7; 9 bases are shared with TRBD1. V was clipped by 7 bases and J by 5 bases; unmatched bases: 9. CDR1 is LNHDA and CDR2 is SQIVND in the germline V gene (reference sequence). The CDR3 is made up of 14 amino acids.

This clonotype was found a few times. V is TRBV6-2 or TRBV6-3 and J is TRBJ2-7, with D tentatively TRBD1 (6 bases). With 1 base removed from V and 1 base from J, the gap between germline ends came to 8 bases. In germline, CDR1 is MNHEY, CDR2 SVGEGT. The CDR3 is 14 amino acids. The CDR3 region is CASSYYRDSYEQYF. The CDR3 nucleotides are TGTGCCAGCAGTTACTACAGGGATTCCTACGAGCAGTACTTC.

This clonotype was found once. This CDR3 reads CASSLAQGTAMNEKLFF. The CDR3 DNA reads TGTGCCAGCAGCTTAGCCCAAGGGACAGCGATGAATGAAAAACTGTTTTTT. The V and J genes are TRBV7-9 and TRBJ1-4; 7 bases are a match to TRBD1. The CDR3 loop spans 17 amino acids. Germline V gene lookup returns CDR1 SEHNR and CDR2 FQNEAQ (reference sequence). With V trimmed by 0 bases and J by 5 bases, 9 bases remained unmatched.

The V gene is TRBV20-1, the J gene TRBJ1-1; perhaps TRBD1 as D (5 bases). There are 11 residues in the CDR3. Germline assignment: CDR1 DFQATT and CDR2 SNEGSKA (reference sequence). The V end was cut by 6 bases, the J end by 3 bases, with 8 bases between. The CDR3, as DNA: TGCAGTGCGGGACCCTACACTGAAGCTTTCTTT. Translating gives CSAGPYTEAFF.

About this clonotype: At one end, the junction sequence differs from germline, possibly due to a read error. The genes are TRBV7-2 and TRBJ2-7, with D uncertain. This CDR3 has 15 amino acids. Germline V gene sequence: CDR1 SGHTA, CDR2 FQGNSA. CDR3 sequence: CASGLVWGSTYEQYF. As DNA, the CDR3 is TGTGCCAGCGGCTTAGTTTGGGGAAGTACCTACGAGCAGTACTTC.

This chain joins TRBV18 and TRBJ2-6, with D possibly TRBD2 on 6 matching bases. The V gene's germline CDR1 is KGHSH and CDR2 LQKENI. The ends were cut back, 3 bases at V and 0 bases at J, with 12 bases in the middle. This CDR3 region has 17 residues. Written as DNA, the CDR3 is TGTGCCAGCTCACCCCTGGGAGGACGCTCTGGGGCCAACGTCCTGACTTTC. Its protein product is CASSPLGGRSGANVLTF.

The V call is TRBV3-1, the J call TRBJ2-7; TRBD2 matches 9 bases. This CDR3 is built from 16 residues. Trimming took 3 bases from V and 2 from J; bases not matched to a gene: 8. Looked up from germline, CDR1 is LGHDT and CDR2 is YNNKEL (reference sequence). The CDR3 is CASSQEAGGPTYEQYF. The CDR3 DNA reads TGTGCCAGCAGCCAGGAAGCGGGAGGCCCCACCTACGAGCAGTACTTC.

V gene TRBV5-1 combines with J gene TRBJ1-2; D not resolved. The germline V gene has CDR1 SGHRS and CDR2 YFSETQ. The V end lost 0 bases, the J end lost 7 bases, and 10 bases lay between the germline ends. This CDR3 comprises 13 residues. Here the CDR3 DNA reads TGCGCCAGCAGCTTGGCGGGGTACGGTGGCTACACCTTC. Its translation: CASSLAGYGGYTF.

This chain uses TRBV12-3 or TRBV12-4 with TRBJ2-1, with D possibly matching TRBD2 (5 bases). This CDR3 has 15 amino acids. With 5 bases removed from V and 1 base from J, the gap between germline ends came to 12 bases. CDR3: CASSRGGLSYNEQFF. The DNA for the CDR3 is TGTGCCAGCAGTCGAGGAGGTCTGTCCTACAATGAGCAGTTCTTC.

The CDR3 region is CASSQVKAGKEGYTF. CDR3 sequence (DNA): TGTGCCAGCAGCCAAGTAAAGGCAGGGAAGGAAGGCTACACCTTC. The J gene is TRBJ1-2, the V gene TRBV4-2; tentatively, D is TRBD1 (5 bases). The CDR3 has 15 residues. V shed 1 base and J shed 8 bases, with 17 bases lying between them. Germline loops: CDR1 LGHNA, CDR2 YNFKEQ.

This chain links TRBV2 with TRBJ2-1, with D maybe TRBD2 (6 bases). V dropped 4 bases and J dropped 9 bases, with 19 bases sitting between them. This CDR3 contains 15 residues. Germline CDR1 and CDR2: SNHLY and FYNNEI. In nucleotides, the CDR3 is TGTGCCAGCAGTGCTACTAGCCAGCCAGGCACTGAGCAGTTCTTC. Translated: CASSATSQPGTEQFF.

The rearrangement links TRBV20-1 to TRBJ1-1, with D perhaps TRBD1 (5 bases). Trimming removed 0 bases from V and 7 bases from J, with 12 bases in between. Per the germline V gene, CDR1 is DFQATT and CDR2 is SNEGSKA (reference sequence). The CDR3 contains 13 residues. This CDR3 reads CSAREEGRGEAFF. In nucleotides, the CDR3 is TGCAGTGCTAGAGAGGAGGGGAGGGGTGAAGCTTTCTTT.

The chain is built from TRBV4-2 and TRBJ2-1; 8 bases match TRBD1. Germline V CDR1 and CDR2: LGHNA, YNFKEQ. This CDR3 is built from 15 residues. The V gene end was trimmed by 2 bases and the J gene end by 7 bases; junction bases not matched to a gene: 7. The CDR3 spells CASSQPGQGTNEQFF. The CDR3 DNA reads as TGTGCCAGCAGCCAACCTGGACAGGGTACAAATGAGCAGTTCTTC.

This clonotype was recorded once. DNA of the CDR3: TGTGCCAGTAGGCCCTTGCTCGGGAGGGGGCATGAGCAGTTCTTC. It codes for CASRPLLGRGHEQFF. This chain links TRBV19 with TRBJ2-1, with D perhaps TRBD2 (8 bases). The germline V gene has CDR1 LNHDA and CDR2 SQIVND (reference sequence). The CDR3 contains 15 residues. V lost 6 bases, J lost 8 bases, and 20 bases lay in between.

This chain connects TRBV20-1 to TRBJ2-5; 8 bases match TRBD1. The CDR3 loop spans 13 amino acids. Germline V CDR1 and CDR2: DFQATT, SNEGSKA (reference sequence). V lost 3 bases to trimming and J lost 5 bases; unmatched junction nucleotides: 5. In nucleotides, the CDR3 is TGCAGTGCTAGGGGGACAGGAAGGGAGACCCAGTACTTC. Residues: CSARGTGRETQYF.

CDR3 in amino acids: CSARDPGTQETQYF. CDR3 DNA: TGCAGTGCTAGAGATCCGGGGACACAAGAGACCCAGTACTTC. The V gene is TRBV20-1, the J gene TRBJ2-5; weak D call: TRBD1 (6 bases). The CDR3 has 14 residues. Between the trimmed V and J ends, which lost 0 bases and 2 bases, there was a span of 10 bases. Germline V gene data show CDR1 as DFQATT and CDR2 as SNEGSKA (reference sequence).

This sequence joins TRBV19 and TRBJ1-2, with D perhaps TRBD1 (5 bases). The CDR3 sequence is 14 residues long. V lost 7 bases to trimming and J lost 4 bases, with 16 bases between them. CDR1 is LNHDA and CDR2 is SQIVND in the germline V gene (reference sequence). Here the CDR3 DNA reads TGTGCCAGTATCCAGCCAGGGACTCTCTATGGCTACACCTTC. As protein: CASIQPGTLYGYTF. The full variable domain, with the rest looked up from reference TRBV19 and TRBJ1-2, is DGGITQSPKYLFRKEGQNVTLSCEQNLNHDAMYWYRQDPGQGLRLIYYSQIVNDFQKGDIAEGYSVSREKKESFPLTVTSAQKNPTAFYLCASIQPGTLYGYTFGSGTRLTVV.

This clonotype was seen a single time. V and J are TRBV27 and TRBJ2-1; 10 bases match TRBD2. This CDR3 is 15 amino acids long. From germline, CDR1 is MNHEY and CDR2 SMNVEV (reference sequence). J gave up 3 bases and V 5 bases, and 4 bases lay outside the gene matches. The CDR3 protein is CASSNSGGNYNEQFF. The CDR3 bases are TGTGCCAGCAGTAATAGCGGGGGGAACTACAATGAGCAGTTCTTC.

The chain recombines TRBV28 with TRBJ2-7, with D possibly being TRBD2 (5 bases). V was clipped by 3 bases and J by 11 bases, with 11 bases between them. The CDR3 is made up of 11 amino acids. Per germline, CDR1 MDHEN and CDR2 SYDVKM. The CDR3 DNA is TGTGCCAGCAGTTTCTTCGGGATGGAGTACTTC. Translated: CASSFFGMEYF. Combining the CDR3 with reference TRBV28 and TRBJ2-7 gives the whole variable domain DVKVTQSSRYLVKRTGEKVFLECVQDMDHENMFWYRQDPGLGLRLIYFSYDVKMKEKGDIPEGYSVSREKKERFSLILESASTNQTSMYLCASSFFGMEYFGPGTRLTVT.

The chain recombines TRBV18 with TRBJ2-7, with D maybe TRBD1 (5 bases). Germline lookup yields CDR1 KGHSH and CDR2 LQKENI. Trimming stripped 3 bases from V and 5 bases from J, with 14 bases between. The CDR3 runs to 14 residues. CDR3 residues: CASSPSGQGNEQYF. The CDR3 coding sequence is TGTGCCAGCTCACCGTCTGGGCAGGGAAACGAGCAGTACTTC.

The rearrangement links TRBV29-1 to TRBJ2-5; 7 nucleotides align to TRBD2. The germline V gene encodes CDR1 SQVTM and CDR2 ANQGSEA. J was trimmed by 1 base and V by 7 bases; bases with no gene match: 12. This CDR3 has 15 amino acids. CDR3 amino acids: CSALRLAAIQETQYF. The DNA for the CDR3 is TGCAGCGCTTTAAGACTAGCAGCAATCCAAGAGACCCAGTACTTC.

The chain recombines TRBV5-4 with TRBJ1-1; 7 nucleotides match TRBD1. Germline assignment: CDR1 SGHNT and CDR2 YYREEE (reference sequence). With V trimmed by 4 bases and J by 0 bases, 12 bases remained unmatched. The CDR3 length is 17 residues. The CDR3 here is CASSPALIGGMNTEAFF. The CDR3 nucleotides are TGTGCCAGCAGCCCCGCACTAATAGGGGGCATGAACACTGAAGCTTTCTTT.

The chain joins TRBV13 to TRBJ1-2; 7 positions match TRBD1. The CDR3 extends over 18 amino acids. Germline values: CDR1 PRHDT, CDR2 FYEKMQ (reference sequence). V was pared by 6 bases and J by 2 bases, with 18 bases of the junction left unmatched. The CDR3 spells CASRPYLRRDRTNYGYTF. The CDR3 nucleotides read TGTGCCAGCAGACCATACCTCCGTCGGGACAGAACCAACTATGGCTACACCTTC.

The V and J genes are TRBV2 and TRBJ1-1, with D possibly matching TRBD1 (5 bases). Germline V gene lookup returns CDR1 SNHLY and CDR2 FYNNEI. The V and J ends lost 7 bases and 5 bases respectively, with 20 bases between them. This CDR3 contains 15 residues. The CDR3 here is CASNGDQPLGTEAFF. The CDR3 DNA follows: TGTGCCAGCAATGGGGACCAACCTCTGGGGACTGAAGCTTTCTTT.

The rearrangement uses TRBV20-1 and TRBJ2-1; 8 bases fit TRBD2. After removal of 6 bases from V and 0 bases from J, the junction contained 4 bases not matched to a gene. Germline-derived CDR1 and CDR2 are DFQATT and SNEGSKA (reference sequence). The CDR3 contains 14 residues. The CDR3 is CSATLAASYNEQFF. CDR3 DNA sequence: TGCAGTGCAACACTAGCGGCCTCCTACAATGAGCAGTTCTTC.

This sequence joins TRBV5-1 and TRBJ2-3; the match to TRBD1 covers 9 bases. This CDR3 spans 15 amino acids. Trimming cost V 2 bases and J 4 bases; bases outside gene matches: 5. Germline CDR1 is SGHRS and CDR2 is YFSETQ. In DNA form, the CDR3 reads TGCGCCAGCAGCTTCGGGGACAGGGTCCCAGATACGCAGTATTTT. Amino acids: CASSFGDRVPDTQYF.